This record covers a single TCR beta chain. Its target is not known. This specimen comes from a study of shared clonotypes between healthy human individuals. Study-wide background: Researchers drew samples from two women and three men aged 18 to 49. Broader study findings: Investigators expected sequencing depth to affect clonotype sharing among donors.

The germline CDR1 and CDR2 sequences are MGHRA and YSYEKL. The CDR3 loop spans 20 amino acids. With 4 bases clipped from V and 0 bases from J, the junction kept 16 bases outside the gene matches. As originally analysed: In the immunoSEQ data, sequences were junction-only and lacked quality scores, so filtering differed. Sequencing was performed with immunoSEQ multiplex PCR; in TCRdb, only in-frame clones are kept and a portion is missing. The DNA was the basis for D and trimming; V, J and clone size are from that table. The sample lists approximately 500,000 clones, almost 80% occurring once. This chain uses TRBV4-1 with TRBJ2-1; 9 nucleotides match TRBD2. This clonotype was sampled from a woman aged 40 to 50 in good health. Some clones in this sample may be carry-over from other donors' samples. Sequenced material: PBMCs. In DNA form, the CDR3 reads TGCGCCAGCAGCCTACCCCTAGCGGGAAGAAAACCACGCTCCTACAATGAGCAGTTCTTC. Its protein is CASSLPLAGRKPRSYNEQFF.